Detailed here is one T cell receptor beta chain. The CDR3 consists of 16 residues. Trimming at V came to 0 bases and at J to 4 bases, leaving 6 bases not matched to a gene. CDR1 LGHNA and CDR2 YSLEER come from the germline V gene. This sample was taken from a study of control samples from healthy donors and cancer patients. Generated by immunoSEQ multiplex PCR, the TCRdb table keeps only in-frame clones and is missing some. The sample carries around 82,000 clones, around 87% recorded once. The chain couples TRBV4-3 to TRBJ2-1; 7 bases are a match to TRBD2. Input material: blood. The sequence was obtained from a man in his fifties or sixties in good health. The CDR3 region is CASSQDTGEGYNEQFF. CDR3 DNA: TGCGCCAGCAGCCAAGATACGGGGGAGGGATACAATGAGCAGTTCTTC.